A single sample gave rise to the 29 T cell receptor beta chains below, sequenced in a study of T cell changes during pregnancy in multiple sclerosis. Libraries were prepared by immunoSEQ multiplex PCR; TCRdb keeps only in-frame clonotypes and omits some of them. The sample carries roughly 48,000 clones, approximately 95% recorded once. Sequencing was performed on CD8+ T cells from peripheral blood mononuclear cells, taken in the first trimester of pregnancy. The receptor source for this set is a female donor with multiple sclerosis, enrolled in a pregnancy study.

The rearrangement uses TRBV6-4 and TRBJ2-2, with 11 bases aligning to TRBD2. Germline lookup yields CDR1 MRHNA and CDR2 SNTAGT. The CDR3 has 14 amino acids. Trimming removed 5 bases from V and 4 bases from J; junction bases left unmatched: 0. CDR3 amino acids: CASSTSGSTGELFF. DNA of the CDR3: TGTGCCAGCAGTACTAGCGGGAGCACCGGGGAGCTGTTTTTT.

CDR3: CASSGAGGPTAEQFF. CDR3 in DNA: TGTGCCAGCAGCGGGGCGGGAGGGCCTACGGCTGAGCAGTTCTTC. V and J are TRBV11-2 and TRBJ2-1; the match to TRBD2 covers 9 bases. The CDR3 runs to 15 residues. J lost 9 bases, V lost 5 bases, and 11 bases had no gene match. Looked up from germline, CDR1 is SGHAT and CDR2 is FQNNGV.

The gene calls are TRBV7-8 and TRBJ2-3; D is perhaps TRBD2 (6 bases). The V end lost 0 bases, the J end lost 1 base, and 14 bases lay between the germline ends. From germline, CDR1 is SGHVS and CDR2 FQNEAQ. The CDR3 runs 17 residues. This CDR3 is CASSLAVGGTRTDTQYF. CDR3 sequence (DNA): TGTGCCAGCAGCTTAGCGGTTGGGGGGACTCGCACAGATACGCAGTATTTT. Full variable domain (remainder filled in from reference TRBV7-8 and TRBJ2-3): GAGVSQSPRYKVAKRGQDVALRCDPISGHVSLFWYQQALGQGPEFLTYFQNEAQLDKSGLPSDRFFAERPEGSVSTLKIQRTQQEDSAVYLCASSLAVGGTRTDTQYFGPGTRLTVL.

The V and J genes are TRBV19 and TRBJ2-1, with D uncertain. Trimming cost V 1 base and J 5 bases, with 12 bases left between them. The CDR3 consists of 15 residues. The germline CDR1 and CDR2 sequences are LNHDA and SQIVND (reference sequence). The CDR3 sequence is CASSIAGEPHNEQFF. The CDR3 bases are TGTGCCAGTAGTATAGCCGGAGAACCACACAATGAGCAGTTCTTC.

J is TRBJ1-2 and V is TRBV4-1; D perhaps matches TRBD1 (5 bases). The CDR3 runs 15 residues. CDR1 and CDR2 from the germline V gene are MGHRA and YSYEKL. Trimming shortened V by 1 base and J by 5 bases, and 14 bases separated the two germline ends. The CDR3 here is CASSQVLGQGYGYTF. CDR3 in DNA: TGCGCCAGCAGCCAAGTTTTGGGGCAGGGATATGGCTACACCTTC.

V is TRBV27 and J is TRBJ1-4; D may be TRBD1 (6 bases). The germline V gene encodes CDR1 MNHEY and CDR2 SMNVEV (reference sequence). The CDR3 covers 18 residues. V was shortened by 6 bases and J by 0 bases, with 20 bases between the two germline ends. The CDR3 spells CASRPGHRRSTTNEKLFF. The CDR3 nucleotides are TGTGCCAGCAGACCGGGACACCGGCGGTCCACAACTAATGAAAAACTGTTTTTT.

The chain uses TRBV27 and TRBJ1-5, with D possibly matching TRBD1 (5 bases). Germline V gene lookup returns CDR1 MNHEY and CDR2 SMNVEV (reference sequence). The length of the CDR3 is 15 residues. The V end lost 4 bases, the J end lost 0 bases, and 10 bases lay between the germline ends. The CDR3 DNA sequence: TGTGCCAGCAGTTGGCTGGGGGGTAGCAATCAGCCCCAGCATTTT. Translating gives CASSWLGGSNQPQHF.

The gene calls are TRBV27 and TRBJ2-3; 7 nucleotides agree with TRBD1. Germline assignment: CDR1 MNHEY and CDR2 SMNVEV (reference sequence). The CDR3 is made up of 16 amino acids. J gave up 3 bases and V 0 bases, and 6 bases lay outside the gene matches. CDR3 sequence (DNA): TGTGCCAGCAGTTTATCGGCGGCAGGGGGAACAGATACGCAGTATTTT. As protein: CASSLSAAGGTDTQYF.

The chain links TRBV10-1 to TRBJ2-3; weak D call: TRBD2 (5 bases). Germline V gives CDR1 WNHNN, CDR2 SYGVQD (reference sequence). The V end was cut by 8 bases, the J end by 2 bases, with 11 bases between. The CDR3 length is 13 residues. The CDR3, as DNA: TGCGCCAGCTGTAGTCGGGACACAGATACGCAGTATTTT. It codes for CASCSRDTDTQYF.

J is TRBJ1-6 and V is TRBV4-3; D unresolved. CDR1 and CDR2 from the germline V gene are LGHNA and YSLEER. This CDR3 is built from 15 residues. V was pared by 0 bases and J by 5 bases, with 8 bases between. CDR3 DNA: TGCGCCAGCAGCCAAGATTGGCAGAATAATTCACCCCTCCACTTT. This encodes CASSQDWQNNSPLHF.

The J gene is TRBJ2-2, the V gene TRBV6-5, with D unresolved. Deletions cut 3 bases from V and 1 base from J, with 6 bases between. CDR1 and CDR2 (germline): MNHEY, SVGAGI. CDR3 length equals 14 residues. CDR3 region: CASSYSWNTGELFF. CDR3 DNA sequence: TGTGCCAGCAGTTATTCCTGGAACACCGGGGAGCTGTTTTTT.

The chain is built from TRBV2 and TRBJ2-1; D is unresolved. The CDR3 covers 15 residues. The V and J ends lost 6 bases and 0 bases respectively, with 12 bases between them. The V gene's germline CDR1 is SNHLY and CDR2 FYNNEI. CDR3 sequence reads: CASSDSKSSYNEQFF. As DNA, the CDR3 is TGTGCCAGCAGCGACTCCAAAAGCTCCTACAATGAGCAGTTCTTC.

The V call is TRBV10-3, the J call TRBJ2-2; no firm D call. Germline CDR1 and CDR2: ENHRY and SYGVKD. The V end lost 2 bases, the J end lost 2 bases, and 9 bases lay between the germline ends. The length of the CDR3 is 15 residues. DNA of the CDR3: TGTGCCATCAGTGAGCCCCGAGTTAACACCGGGGAGCTGTTTTTT. It codes for CAISEPRVNTGELFF.

This clone was seen only once. The J gene is TRBJ2-3, the V gene TRBV13, with D maybe TRBD2 (6 bases). The CDR3 covers 14 residues. The germline V and J ends were trimmed by 2 bases and 4 bases, with 10 bases remaining between them. Germline assignment: CDR1 PRHDT and CDR2 FYEKMQ (reference sequence). The CDR3 reads CASSLRRRADTQYF. Written as DNA, the CDR3 is TGTGCCAGCAGCTTACGCAGGAGGGCAGATACGCAGTATTTT.

The chain combines TRBV5-6 with TRBJ2-5; 9 bases fit TRBD2. CDR3 length: 17 amino acids. Trimming cost V 1 base and J 4 bases; bases outside gene matches: 11. Germline values: CDR1 SGHDT, CDR2 YYEEEE. CDR3 bases: TGTGCCAGCAGCTTGCAAGGGTTAGCGGGAGAGGGAGAGACCCAGTACTTC. Protein sequence: CASSLQGLAGEGETQYF. The full variable domain, its missing parts supplied by reference TRBV5-6 and TRBJ2-5, is DAGVTQSPTHLIKTRGQQVTLRCSPKSGHDTVSWYQQALGQGPQFIFQYYEEEERQRGNFPDRFSGHQFPNYSSELNVNALLLGDSALYLCASSLQGLAGEGETQYFGPGTRLLVL.

The chain employs TRBV6-7 and TRBJ2-7; 9 bases agree with TRBD1. TRBV6-7 is classed as an ORF, of uncertain function. The length of the CDR3 is 17 residues. The V and J ends lost 6 bases and 5 bases, in that order; junction bases with no gene match: 17. This chain's CDR3 is CASSRLAPGQGNHEQYF. DNA for the CDR3: TGTGCCAGCAGCAGACTAGCACCGGGACAGGGAAACCACGAGCAGTACTTC.

The genes are TRBV27 and TRBJ2-1, with 11 nucleotides matching TRBD2. CDR3 size: 13 residues. Trimming cost V 2 bases and J 10 bases; bases outside gene matches: 1. The V gene's germline CDR1 is MNHEY and CDR2 SMNVEV (reference sequence). CDR3 loop: CASSLRLAGEQFF. Here the CDR3 DNA reads TGTGCCAGCAGTTTAAGACTAGCGGGAGAGCAGTTCTTC.

This clone was detected ten times or more. The chain recombines TRBV10-1 with TRBJ2-7, with 7 bases aligning to TRBD1. Germline V gene lookup returns CDR1 WNHNN and CDR2 SYGVQD (reference sequence). V lost 3 bases and J lost 8; bases outside the gene matches: 4. The CDR3 spans 12 residues. CDR3 in amino acids: CASSETGVQQYF. In DNA, the CDR3 is TGCGCCAGCAGTGAAACAGGGGTACAGCAGTACTTC.

The J gene is TRBJ2-7, the V gene TRBV7-9; D gene ambiguous. V was trimmed by 0 bases and J by 1 base, leaving 7 bases between them. The germline V gene has CDR1 SEHNR and CDR2 FQNEAQ (reference sequence). The CDR3 covers 14 residues. The CDR3 sequence: CASSLAPGSYEQYF. DNA of the CDR3: TGTGCCAGCAGCTTAGCGCCGGGTTCCTACGAGCAGTACTTC.

This chain joins TRBV19 and TRBJ1-1, with TRBD1 identical over 11 bases. The ends lost 9 bases at V and 7 bases at J; junction bases unmatched: 4. Germline CDR1 reads LNHDA; CDR2 reads SQIVND (reference sequence). The CDR3 has 12 amino acids. The DNA for the CDR3 is TGTGCCAGCCGGACAGGGGGCATTGAAGCTTTCTTT. Translation gives CASRTGGIEAFF.

The rearrangement uses TRBV5-6 and TRBJ2-1; D gene unclear. The CDR3 covers 12 residues. The V end lost 0 bases, the J end lost 9 bases, and 7 bases lay between the germline ends. Germline V gene data show CDR1 as SGHDT and CDR2 as YYEEEE. In DNA form, the CDR3 reads TGTGCCAGCAGCTTGGTAGTTAGTGAGCAGTTCTTC. It is translated as CASSLVVSEQFF.

This clone came up once. The gene calls are TRBV11-2 and TRBJ2-1; TRBD2 matches 7 bases. V lost 5 bases to trimming and J lost 6 bases; unmatched junction nucleotides: 7. CDR1 and CDR2 (germline): SGHAT, FQNNGV. This CDR3 comprises 14 residues. DNA for the CDR3: TGTGCCAGCAGCCGAGGGGAGGGGATCAATGAGCAGTTCTTC. It encodes CASSRGEGINEQFF.

This clone was seen a single time. The rearrangement uses TRBV5-6 and TRBJ1-1; 10 bases fit TRBD1. V shed 0 bases and J 9 bases; nucleotides not matched to a gene: 2. This CDR3 region has 13 residues. Germline CDR1 is SGHDT and CDR2 is YYEEEE. The CDR3 DNA sequence: TGTGCCAGCAGCTTGGGACAGGGGGCACAAGCTTTCTTT. The encoded protein is CASSLGQGAQAFF.

As to this clone: This same CDR3 is encoded by further DNA sequences in the sample. The chain carries TRBV27 and TRBJ2-1; 7 nucleotides match TRBD2. CDR3 length: 13 residues. The V and J ends lost 5 bases and 4 bases, in that order; junction bases with no gene match: 2. Germline CDR1 reads MNHEY; CDR2 reads SMNVEV (reference sequence). CDR3 loop: CASSPLAYNEQFF. Written as DNA, the CDR3 is TGTGCCAGCAGTCCACTAGCGTACAATGAGCAGTTCTTC.

This clone was counted a single time. This chain uses TRBV6-5 with TRBJ1-5, with TRBD1 matching 7 bases. CDR3 length: 14 amino acids. The V and J ends lost 4 bases and 7 bases, in that order; junction bases with no gene match: 7. Germline CDR1 is MNHEY and CDR2 is SVGAGI. CDR3 bases: TGTGCCAGCAGTTCCCGACAGGGTATCCAGCCCCAGCATTTT. This codes for CASSSRQGIQPQHF.

V gene TRBV19 combines with J gene TRBJ2-7; 10 bases align to TRBD1. Germline loops: CDR1 LNHDA, CDR2 SQIVND (reference sequence). CDR3 length equals 15 residues. The ends lost 2 bases at V and 3 bases at J; junction bases unmatched: 4. CDR3 amino acids: CASSIRDRGNYEQYF. CDR3 in DNA: TGTGCCAGTAGTATACGGGACAGGGGTAACTACGAGCAGTACTTC.

The chain uses TRBV19 and TRBJ1-1; TRBD1 aligns across 9 bases. The CDR3 loop spans 16 amino acids. V lost 6 bases, J lost 1 base, and 9 bases stayed unmatched. Germline assignment: CDR1 LNHDA and CDR2 SQIVND (reference sequence). CDR3 region: CASSPVPGQGNTEAFF. The CDR3 nucleotides read TGTGCCAGTAGCCCTGTTCCGGGACAGGGGAACACTGAAGCTTTCTTT.

This chain uses TRBV27 with TRBJ1-1; 7 bases are a match to TRBD1. The J segment lost 1 base and the V segment lost 6 bases, leaving 5 bases of the junction unmatched. CDR3 size: 14 residues. Germline CDR1 reads MNHEY; CDR2 reads SMNVEV (reference sequence). CDR3 coding DNA: TGTGCCAGCAGCAAGGGGGCAGGGAACACTGAAGCTTTCTTT. Translation: CASSKGAGNTEAFF.

The chain combines TRBV10-3 with TRBJ2-2; 13 nucleotides align to TRBD2. Germline V lookup: CDR1 ENHRY, CDR2 SYGVKD. The V gene end was trimmed by 6 bases and the J gene end by 6 bases; junction bases not matched to a gene: 10. This CDR3 is built from 17 residues. CDR3 sequence (DNA): TGTGCCATCAGGAGGACTAGCGGGAGAAATAATCCCGGGGAGCTGTTTTTT. Residues: CAIRRTSGRNNPGELFF.